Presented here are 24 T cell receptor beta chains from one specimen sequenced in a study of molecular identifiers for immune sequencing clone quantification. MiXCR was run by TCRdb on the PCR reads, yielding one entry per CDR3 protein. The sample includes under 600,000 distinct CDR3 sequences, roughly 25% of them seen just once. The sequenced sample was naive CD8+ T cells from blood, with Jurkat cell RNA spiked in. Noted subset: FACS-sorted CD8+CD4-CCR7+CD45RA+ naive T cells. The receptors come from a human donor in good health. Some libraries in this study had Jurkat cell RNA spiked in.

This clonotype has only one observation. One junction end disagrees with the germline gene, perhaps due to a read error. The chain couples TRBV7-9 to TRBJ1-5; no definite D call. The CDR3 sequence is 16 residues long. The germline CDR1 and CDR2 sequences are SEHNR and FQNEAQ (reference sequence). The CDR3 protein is CASSLSAGYSDQPQHF. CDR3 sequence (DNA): TGTGCCAGCAGCTTATCCGCTGGGTATAGCGATCAGCCCCAGCATTTT.

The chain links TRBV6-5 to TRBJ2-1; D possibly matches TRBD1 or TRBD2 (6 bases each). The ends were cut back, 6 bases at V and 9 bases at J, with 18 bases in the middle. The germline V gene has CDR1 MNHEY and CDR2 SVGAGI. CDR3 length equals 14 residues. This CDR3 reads CASRPGPGASEQFF. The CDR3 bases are TGTGCCAGCAGACCTGGACCGGGGGCTAGTGAGCAGTTCTTC.

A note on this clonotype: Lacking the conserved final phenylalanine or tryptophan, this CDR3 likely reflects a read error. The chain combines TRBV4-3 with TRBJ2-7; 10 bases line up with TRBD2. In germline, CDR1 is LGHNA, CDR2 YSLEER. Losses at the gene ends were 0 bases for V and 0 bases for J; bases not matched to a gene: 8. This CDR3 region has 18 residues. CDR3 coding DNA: TGCGCCAGCAGCCAAGAGTGGACTAGCGGAGTTAGCTCCTACGAGCAGTACCTC. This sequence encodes CASSQEWTSGVSSYEQYL.

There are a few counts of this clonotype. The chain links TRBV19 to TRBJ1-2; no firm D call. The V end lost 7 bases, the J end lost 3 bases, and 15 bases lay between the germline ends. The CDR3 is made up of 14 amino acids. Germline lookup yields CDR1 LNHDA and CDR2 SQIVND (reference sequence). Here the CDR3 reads CASIGWGLDYGYTF. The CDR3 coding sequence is TGTGCCAGTATCGGTTGGGGATTAGACTATGGCTACACCTTC.

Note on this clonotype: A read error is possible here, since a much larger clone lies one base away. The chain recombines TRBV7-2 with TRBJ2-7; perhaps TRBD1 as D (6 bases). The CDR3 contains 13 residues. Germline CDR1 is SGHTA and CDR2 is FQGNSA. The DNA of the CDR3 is TGTGCCAGCAGCGCAGGGGTAGCCTACGAGCGGTACTTC. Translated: CASSAGVAYERYF.

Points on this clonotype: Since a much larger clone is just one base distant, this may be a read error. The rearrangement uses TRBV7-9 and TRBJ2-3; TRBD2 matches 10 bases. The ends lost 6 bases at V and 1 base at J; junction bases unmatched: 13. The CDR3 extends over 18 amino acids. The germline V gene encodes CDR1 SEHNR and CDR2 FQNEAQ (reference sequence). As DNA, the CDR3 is TGTGCCAGCAGGGTTCTAGCGGGGGAATTTCCTGGCACAGATACGCAGTATTTT. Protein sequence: CASRVLAGEFPGTDTQYF.

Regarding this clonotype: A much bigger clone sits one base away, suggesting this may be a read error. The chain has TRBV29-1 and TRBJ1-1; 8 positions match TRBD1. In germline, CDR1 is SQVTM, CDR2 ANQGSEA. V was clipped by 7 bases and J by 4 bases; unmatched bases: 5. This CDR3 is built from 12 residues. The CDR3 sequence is CSGGQGITEAFF. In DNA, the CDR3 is TGCAGCGGTGGACAGGGCATCACTGAAGCTTTCTTT. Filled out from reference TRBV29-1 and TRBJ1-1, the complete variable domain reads SAVISQKPSRDICQRGTSLTIQCQVDSQVTMMFWYRQQPGQSLTLIATANQGSEATYESGFVIDKFPISRPNLTFSTLTVSNMSPEDSSIYLCSGGQGITEAFFGQGTRLTVV.

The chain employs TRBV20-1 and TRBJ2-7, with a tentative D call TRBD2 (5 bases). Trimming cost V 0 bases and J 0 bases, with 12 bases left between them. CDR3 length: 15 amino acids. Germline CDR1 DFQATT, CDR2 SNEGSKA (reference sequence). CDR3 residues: CSAREFGESSYEQYF. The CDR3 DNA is TGCAGTGCTAGAGAGTTCGGGGAAAGCTCCTACGAGCAGTACTTC.

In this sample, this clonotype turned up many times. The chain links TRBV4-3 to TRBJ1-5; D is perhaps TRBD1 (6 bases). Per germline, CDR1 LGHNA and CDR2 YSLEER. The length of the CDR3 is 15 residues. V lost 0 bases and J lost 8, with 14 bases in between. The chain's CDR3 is CASSQDRDTYEPQHF. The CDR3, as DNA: TGCGCCAGCAGCCAAGACCGGGACACATATGAGCCCCAGCATTTT.

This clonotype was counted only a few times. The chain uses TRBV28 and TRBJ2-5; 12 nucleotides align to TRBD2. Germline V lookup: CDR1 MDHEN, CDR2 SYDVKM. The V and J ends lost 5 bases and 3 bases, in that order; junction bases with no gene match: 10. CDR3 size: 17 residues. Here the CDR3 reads CASSLISLAGGEETQYF. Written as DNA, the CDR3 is TGTGCCAGCAGTCTTATCAGCCTAGCGGGAGGGGAAGAGACCCAGTACTTC.

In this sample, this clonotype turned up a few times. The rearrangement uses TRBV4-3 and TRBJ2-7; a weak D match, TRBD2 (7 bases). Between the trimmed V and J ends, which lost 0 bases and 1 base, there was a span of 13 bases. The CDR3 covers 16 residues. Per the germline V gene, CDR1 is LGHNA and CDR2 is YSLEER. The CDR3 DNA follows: TGCGCCAGCAGCCAAGAGCCCAGCGGGACATCCTACGAGCAGTACTTC. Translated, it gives CASSQEPSGTSYEQYF.

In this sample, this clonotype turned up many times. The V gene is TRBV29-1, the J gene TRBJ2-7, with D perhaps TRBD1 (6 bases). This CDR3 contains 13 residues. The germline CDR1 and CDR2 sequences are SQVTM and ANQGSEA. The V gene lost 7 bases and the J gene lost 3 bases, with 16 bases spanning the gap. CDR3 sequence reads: CSGKTGMDYEQYF. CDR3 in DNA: TGCAGCGGCAAAACAGGGATGGACTACGAGCAGTACTTC.

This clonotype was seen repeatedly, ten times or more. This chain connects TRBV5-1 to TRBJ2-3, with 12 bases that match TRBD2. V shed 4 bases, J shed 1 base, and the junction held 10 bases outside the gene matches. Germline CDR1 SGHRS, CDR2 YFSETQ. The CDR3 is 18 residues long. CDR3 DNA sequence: TGCGCCAGCAGCCAATCCCTAGCGGGGGGGCCAGGCACAGATACGCAGTATTTT. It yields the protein CASSQSLAGGPGTDTQYF.

The CDR3 DNA follows: TGCAGTGCCCGGTCCCTCGTCGGGCCTACCTACAATGAGCAGTTCTTC. Its protein product is CSARSLVGPTYNEQFF. The chain links TRBV20-1 to TRBJ2-1; no reliable D call. The CDR3 spans 16 residues. The V gene lost 6 bases and the J gene lost 2 bases, with 20 bases spanning the gap. The V gene's germline CDR1 is DFQATT and CDR2 SNEGSKA (reference sequence).

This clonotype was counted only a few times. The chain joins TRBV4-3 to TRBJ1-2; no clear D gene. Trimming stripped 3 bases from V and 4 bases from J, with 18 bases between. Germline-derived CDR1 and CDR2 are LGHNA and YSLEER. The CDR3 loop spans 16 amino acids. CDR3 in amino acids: CASSQETQSTLYGYTF. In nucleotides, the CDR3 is TGCGCCAGCAGCCAGGAGACACAGTCAACTCTCTATGGCTACACCTTC.

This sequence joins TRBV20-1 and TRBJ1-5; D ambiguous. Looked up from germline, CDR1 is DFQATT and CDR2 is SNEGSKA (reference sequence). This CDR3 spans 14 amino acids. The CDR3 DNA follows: TGCAGGGCCACCCTGGACGGAAGCAATCAGCCCCAGCATTTT. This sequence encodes CRATLDGSNQPQHF.

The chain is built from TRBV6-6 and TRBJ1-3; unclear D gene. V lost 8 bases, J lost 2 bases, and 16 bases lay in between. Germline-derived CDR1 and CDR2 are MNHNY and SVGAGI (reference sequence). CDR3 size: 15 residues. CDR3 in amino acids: CASALPWRAGNTIYF. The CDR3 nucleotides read TGTGCCAGCGCCCTCCCTTGGCGGGCTGGAAACACCATATATTTT.

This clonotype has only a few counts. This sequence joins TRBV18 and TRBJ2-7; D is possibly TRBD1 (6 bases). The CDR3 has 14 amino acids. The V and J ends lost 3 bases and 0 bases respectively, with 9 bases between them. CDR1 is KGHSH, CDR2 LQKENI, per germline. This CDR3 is CASSPDRYSYEQYF. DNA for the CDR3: TGTGCCAGCTCACCCGACAGGTACTCCTACGAGCAGTACTTC. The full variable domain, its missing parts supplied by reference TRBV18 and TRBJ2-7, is NAGVMQNPRHLVRRRGQEARLRCSPMKGHSHVYWYRQLPEEGLKFMVYLQKENIIDESGMPKERFSAEFPKEGPSILRIQQVVRGDSAAYFCASSPDRYSYEQYFGPGTRLTVT.

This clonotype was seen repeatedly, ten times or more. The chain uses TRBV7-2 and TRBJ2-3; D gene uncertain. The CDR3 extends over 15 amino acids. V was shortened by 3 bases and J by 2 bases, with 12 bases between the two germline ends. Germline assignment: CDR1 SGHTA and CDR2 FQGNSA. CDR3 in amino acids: CASSLLATLTDTQYF. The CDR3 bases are TGTGCCAGCAGCTTGCTGGCTACCCTCACAGATACGCAGTATTTT. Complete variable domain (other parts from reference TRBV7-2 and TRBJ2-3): GAGVSQSPSNKVTEKGKDVELRCDPISGHTALYWYRQSLGQGLEFLIYFQGNSAPDKSGLPSDRFSAERTGGSVSTLTIQRTQQEDSAVYLCASSLLATLTDTQYFGPGTRLTVL.

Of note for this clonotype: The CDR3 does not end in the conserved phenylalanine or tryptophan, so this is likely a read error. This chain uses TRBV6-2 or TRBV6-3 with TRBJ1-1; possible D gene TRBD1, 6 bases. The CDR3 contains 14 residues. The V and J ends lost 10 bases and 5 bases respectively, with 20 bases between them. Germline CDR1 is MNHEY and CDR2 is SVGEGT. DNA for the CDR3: TGTGCCATCCAAGGGATATCAGGGGTTACTGAAGCTTTCTTA. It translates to CAIQGISGVTEAFL.

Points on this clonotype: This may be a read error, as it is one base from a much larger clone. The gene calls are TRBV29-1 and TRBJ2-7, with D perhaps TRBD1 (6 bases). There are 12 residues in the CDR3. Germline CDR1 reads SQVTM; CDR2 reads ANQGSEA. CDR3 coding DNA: TGCAGCATTGAAAGGGGGTCCTACGAGCAGTACTTC. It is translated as CSIERGSYEQYF.

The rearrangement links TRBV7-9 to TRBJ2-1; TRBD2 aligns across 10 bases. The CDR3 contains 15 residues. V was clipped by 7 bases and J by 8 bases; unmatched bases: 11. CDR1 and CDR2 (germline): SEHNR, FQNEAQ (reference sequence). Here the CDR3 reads CASTSAGGPVDEQFF. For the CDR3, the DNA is TGTGCCAGCACCTCAGCGGGAGGGCCTGTTGATGAGCAGTTCTTC.

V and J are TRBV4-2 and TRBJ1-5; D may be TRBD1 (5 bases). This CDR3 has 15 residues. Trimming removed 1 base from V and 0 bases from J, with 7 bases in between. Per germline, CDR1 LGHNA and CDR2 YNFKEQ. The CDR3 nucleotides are TGTGCCAGCAGCCAAGGACAGTTTAGCAATCAGCCCCAGCATTTT. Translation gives CASSQGQFSNQPQHF.

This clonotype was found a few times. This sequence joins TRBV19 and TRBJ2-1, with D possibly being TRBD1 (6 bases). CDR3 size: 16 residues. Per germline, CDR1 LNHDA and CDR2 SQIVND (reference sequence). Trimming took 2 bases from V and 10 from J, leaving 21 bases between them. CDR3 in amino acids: CASSIFSVGALYEQFF. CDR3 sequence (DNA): TGTGCCAGTAGTATATTTTCAGTGGGGGCCTTGTACGAGCAGTTCTTC.